Included here is one T cell receptor beta chain sequence, with context. Its antigen remains unknown. The data are from a study of T cell responses to AZD1222 COVID-19 vaccine. Study-wide context: Some second doses came at about 4 weeks and others at about 12 weeks; these were pooled.

Looked up from germline, CDR1 is SGHAT and CDR2 is FQNNGV. The CDR3 covers 12 residues. The ends were cut back, 2 bases at V and 5 bases at J, with 6 bases in the middle. Assay used: immunoSEQ multiplex PCR; TCRdb lists only in-frame clones, some missing. The repertoire holds tens of thousands of clones, with about four fifths as singletons. Findings of the study overall: There were repertoire samples only from the period after the peak T cell response. Two AZD1222 administrations were followed by greater Spike-specific TCR breadth and depth. Nearly half of spike-specific TCRs reportedly target variant regions that are unmutated in the B.1.351 and B.1.1.7 variants.

The receptor was isolated from an adult in good health. Material: peripheral blood, obtained on day 0 of AZD1222 vaccination. J is TRBJ1-1 and V is TRBV11-2; D not certain. CDR3 in amino acids: CASSLYRTEAFF. CDR3 coding DNA: TGTGCCAGCAGCTTATATCGAACTGAAGCTTTCTTT.